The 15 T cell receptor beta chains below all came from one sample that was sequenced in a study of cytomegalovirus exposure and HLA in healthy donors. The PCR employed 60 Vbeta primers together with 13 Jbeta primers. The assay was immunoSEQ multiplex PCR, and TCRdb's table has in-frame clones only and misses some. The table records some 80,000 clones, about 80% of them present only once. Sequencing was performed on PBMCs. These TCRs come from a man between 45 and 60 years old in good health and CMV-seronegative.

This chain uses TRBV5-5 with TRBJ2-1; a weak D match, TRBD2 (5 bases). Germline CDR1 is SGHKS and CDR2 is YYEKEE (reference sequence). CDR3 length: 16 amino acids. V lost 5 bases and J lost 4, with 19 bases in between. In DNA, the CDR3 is TGTGCCAGCAGGGTAGCCGGGTCGGTAGCGTACAATGAGCAGTTCTTC. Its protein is CASRVAGSVAYNEQFF.

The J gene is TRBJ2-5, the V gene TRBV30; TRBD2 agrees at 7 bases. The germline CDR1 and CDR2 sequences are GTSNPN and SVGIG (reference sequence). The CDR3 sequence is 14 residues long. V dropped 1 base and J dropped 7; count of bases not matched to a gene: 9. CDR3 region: CAWSERGRRGTQYF. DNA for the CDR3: TGTGCCTGGAGTGAGCGGGGCCGGAGAGGGACCCAGTACTTC.

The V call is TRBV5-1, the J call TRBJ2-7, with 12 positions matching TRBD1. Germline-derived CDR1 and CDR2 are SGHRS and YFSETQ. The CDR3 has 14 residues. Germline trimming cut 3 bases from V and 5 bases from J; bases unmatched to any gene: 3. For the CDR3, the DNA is TGCGCCAGCAGCTCGGGACAGGGGGCAAACGAGCAGTACTTC. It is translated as CASSSGQGANEQYF.

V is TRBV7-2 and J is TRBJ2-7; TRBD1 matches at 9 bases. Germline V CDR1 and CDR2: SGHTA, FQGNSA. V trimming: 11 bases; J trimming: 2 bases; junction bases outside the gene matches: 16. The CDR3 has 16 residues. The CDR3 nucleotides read TGTGCCTCAAAACTAACGGGACAGGGAATAGCCTACGAGCAGTACTTC. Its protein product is CASKLTGQGIAYEQYF. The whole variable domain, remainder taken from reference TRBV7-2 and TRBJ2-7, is GAGVSQSPSNKVTEKGKDVELRCDPISGHTALYWYRQSLGQGLEFLIYFQGNSAPDKSGLPSDRFSAERTGGSVSTLTIQRTQQEDSAVYLCASKLTGQGIAYEQYFGPGTRLTVT.

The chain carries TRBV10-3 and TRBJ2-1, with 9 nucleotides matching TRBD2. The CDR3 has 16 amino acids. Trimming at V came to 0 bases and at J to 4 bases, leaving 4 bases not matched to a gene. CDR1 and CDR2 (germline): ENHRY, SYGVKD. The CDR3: CAISESSGGTYNEQFF. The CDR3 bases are TGTGCCATCAGTGAGTCGAGCGGGGGGACGTACAATGAGCAGTTCTTC.

The CDR3 DNA is TGTGCCAGCAGCCAGGAGGACAGTGAAAAACTGTTTTTT. This translates into CASSQEDSEKLFF. The rearrangement uses TRBV4-2 and TRBJ1-4; possibly TRBD1 for D (6 bases). V gave up 3 bases and J gave up 7 bases, with 9 bases separating them. Germline V lookup: CDR1 LGHNA, CDR2 YNFKEQ. This CDR3 region has 13 residues.

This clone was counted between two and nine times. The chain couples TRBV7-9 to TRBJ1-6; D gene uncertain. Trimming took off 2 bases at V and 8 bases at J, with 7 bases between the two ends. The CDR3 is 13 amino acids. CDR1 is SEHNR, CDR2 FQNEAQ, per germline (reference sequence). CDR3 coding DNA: TGTGCCAGCAGCTTACGTACGGATTCACCCCTCCACTTT. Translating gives CASSLRTDSPLHF.

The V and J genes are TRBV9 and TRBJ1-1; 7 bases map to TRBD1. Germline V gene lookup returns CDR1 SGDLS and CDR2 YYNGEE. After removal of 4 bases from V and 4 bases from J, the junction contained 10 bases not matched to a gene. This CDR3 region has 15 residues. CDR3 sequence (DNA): TGTGCCAGCAGCCCGGGAGGGGGCGCGGGCACTGAAGCTTTCTTT. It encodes CASSPGGGAGTEAFF.

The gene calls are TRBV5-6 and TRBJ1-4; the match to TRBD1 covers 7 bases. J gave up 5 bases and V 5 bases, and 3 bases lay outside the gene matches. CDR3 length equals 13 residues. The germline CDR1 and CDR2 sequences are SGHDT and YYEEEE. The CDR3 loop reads CASRGQLNEKLFF. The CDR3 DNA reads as TGTGCCAGCAGGGGACAGTTAAATGAAAAACTGTTTTTT.

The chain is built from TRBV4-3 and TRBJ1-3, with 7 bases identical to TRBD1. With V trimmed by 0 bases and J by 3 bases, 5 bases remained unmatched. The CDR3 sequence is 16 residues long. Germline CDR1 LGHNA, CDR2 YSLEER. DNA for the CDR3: TGCGCCAGCAGCCAAGAAACAGGGGTGGGTGGAAACACCATATATTTT. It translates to CASSQETGVGGNTIYF.

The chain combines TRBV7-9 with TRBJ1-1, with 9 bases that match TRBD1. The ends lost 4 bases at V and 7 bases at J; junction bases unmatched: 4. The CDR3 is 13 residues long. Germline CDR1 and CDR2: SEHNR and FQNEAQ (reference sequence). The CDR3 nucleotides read TGTGCCAGCAGCTGGGACAGGGACAATGAAGCTTTCTTT. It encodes CASSWDRDNEAFF.

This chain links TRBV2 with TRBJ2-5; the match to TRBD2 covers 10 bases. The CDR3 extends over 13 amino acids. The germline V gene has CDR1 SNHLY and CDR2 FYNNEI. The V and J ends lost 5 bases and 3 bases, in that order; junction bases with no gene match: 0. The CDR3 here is CASSSGGEETQYF. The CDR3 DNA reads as TGTGCCAGCAGTAGCGGGGGGGAAGAGACCCAGTACTTC.

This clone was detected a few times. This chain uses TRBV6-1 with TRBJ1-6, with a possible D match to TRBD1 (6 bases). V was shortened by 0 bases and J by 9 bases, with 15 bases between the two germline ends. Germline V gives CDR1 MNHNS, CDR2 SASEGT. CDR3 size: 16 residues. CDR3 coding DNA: TGTGCCAGCAGTGAAGCAGGCAGGGGATGGGGTTCACCCCTCCACTTT. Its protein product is CASSEAGRGWGSPLHF.

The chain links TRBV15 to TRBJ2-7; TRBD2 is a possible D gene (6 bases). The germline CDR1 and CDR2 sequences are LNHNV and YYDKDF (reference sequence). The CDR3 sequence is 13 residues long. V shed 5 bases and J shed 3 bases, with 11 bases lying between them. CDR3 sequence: CATSRPGVYEQYF. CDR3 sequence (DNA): TGTGCCACCAGCCGGCCGGGGGTCTACGAGCAGTACTTC.

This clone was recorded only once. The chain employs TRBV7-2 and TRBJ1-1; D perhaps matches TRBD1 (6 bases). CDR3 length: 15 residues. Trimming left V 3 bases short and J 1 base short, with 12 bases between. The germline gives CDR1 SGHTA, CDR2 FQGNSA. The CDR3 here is CASSFQLQGNTEAFF. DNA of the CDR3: TGTGCCAGCAGCTTTCAACTACAGGGGAACACTGAAGCTTTCTTT.